These T cell receptor beta chains were read from a single sample in a study of blood T cell repertoires in COVID-19. Some clones are missing from TCRdb's copy, which holds only in-frame ones; the method was immunoSEQ multiplex PCR. The data hold around 200,000 clones, with 86% observed a single time. The sequencing sample was made of peripheral blood. The receptors shown here come from a woman aged 80 or over in a cohort sampled during active or convalescent COVID-19. The CDR3 runs from the conserved cysteine through the conserved F or W. D genes are given only for firm matches. Expanded clones are given a class, and other clones once, few, many or no size at all.

cdr3_aa: CASSRGRHEKLFF
cdr3_nt: TGTGCCAGCAGTAGGGGCAGACATGAAAAACTGTTTTTT
j_call: TRBJ1-4
clone_size: once
v_call: TRBV28
d_call: -

cdr3_aa: CASSTPGRKEGVWDTEAFF
cdr3_nt: TGTGCCAGCAGTACGCCGGGACGCAAGGAGGGTGTCTGGGACACTGAAGCTTTCTTT
j_call: TRBJ1-1
clone_size: -
v_call: TRBV28
d_call: -

cdr3_aa: CASSLRTGYEQYF
cdr3_nt: TGTGCCAGCAGCTTACGGACAGGCTACGAGCAGTACTTC
j_call: TRBJ2-7
clone_size: -
v_call: TRBV5-5
d_call: TRBD1

cdr3_aa: CASSNPRGPPNTQYF
cdr3_nt: TGTGCCAGTAGTAACCCACGCGGTCCTCCCAATACGCAGTATTTT
j_call: TRBJ2-3
clone_size: once
v_call: TRBV19
d_call: -

cdr3_aa: CATSKGQGPTGELFF
cdr3_nt: TGTGCCACCAGCAAAGGACAGGGCCCCACCGGGGAGCTGTTTTTT
j_call: TRBJ2-2
clone_size: -
v_call: TRBV15
d_call: TRBD1

cdr3_aa: CAWSKGQWGTGELFF
cdr3_nt: TGTGCCTGGAGTAAGGGACAGTGGGGCACCGGGGAGCTGTTTTTT
j_call: TRBJ2-2
clone_size: -
v_call: TRBV30
d_call: TRBD1

cdr3_aa: CASSDPGQGSYEQYF
cdr3_nt: TGCGCCAGCAGTGACCCGGGACAGGGGTCCTACGAGCAGTACTTC
j_call: TRBJ2-7
clone_size: -
v_call: TRBV10-1
d_call: TRBD1

cdr3_aa: CASSSQGAGELFF
cdr3_nt: TGTGCCAGCAGCTCTCAGGGGGCCGGGGAGCTGTTTTTT
j_call: TRBJ2-2
clone_size: -
v_call: TRBV7-8
d_call: TRBD1

cdr3_aa: CASSTVRRTTLNEQFF
cdr3_nt: TGTGCCAGCAGCACCGTCCGACGGACTACGCTCAATGAGCAGTTCTTC
j_call: TRBJ2-1
clone_size: -
v_call: TRBV11-2
d_call: -

cdr3_aa: CASSERQSNQPQHF
cdr3_nt: TGCGCCAGCAGTGAGCGACAGTCCAATCAGCCCCAGCATTTT
j_call: TRBJ1-5
clone_size: -
v_call: TRBV10-2
d_call: -

cdr3_aa: CASSVDQGNNEKLFF
cdr3_nt: TGTGCCAGCAGCGTAGATCAGGGAAATAATGAAAAACTGTTTTTT
j_call: TRBJ1-4
clone_size: -
v_call: TRBV9
d_call: -

cdr3_aa: CASSPRREGETQYF
cdr3_nt: TGTGCCAGCTCACCCCGCCGGGAAGGGGAGACCCAGTACTTC
j_call: TRBJ2-5
clone_size: few
v_call: TRBV18
d_call: -

cdr3_aa: CASTRPGQSSSNTIYF
cdr3_nt: TGTGCCAGCACCCGACCGGGACAGTCTTCGTCGAACACCATATATTTT
j_call: TRBJ1-3
clone_size: -
v_call: TRBV6-4
d_call: TRBD1

cdr3_aa: CASSLLSDRDTGELFF
cdr3_nt: TGTGCCAGCAGCTTACTGTCGGACAGGGACACCGGGGAGCTGTTTTTT
j_call: TRBJ2-2
clone_size: few
v_call: TRBV7-7
d_call: TRBD1

cdr3_aa: CASSSEGGEQFF
cdr3_nt: TGTGCCAGCAGTTCCGAGGGTGGTGAGCAGTTCTTC
j_call: TRBJ2-1
clone_size: once
v_call: TRBV12-3/TRBV12-4
d_call: -

cdr3_aa: CATATGLYGTQYF
cdr3_nt: TGTGCCACCGCGACAGGGCTTTACGGGACCCAGTACTTC
j_call: TRBJ2-5
clone_size: -
v_call: TRBV28
d_call: TRBD1

cdr3_aa: CATTGGPNEQFF
cdr3_nt: TGTGCCACGACCGGGGGGCCGAATGAGCAGTTCTTC
j_call: TRBJ2-1
clone_size: once
v_call: TRBV24-1
d_call: -

cdr3_aa: CASTGTGVTYGYTF
cdr3_nt: TGCGCCAGCACCGGGACAGGGGTTACCTATGGCTACACCTTC
j_call: TRBJ1-2
clone_size: -
v_call: TRBV10-2
d_call: TRBD1

cdr3_aa: CASTTQGGEQYF
cdr3_nt: TGTGCCAGCACCACCCAGGGTGGCGAGCAGTACTTC
j_call: TRBJ2-7
clone_size: -
v_call: TRBV12-3/TRBV12-4
d_call: -

cdr3_aa: CASSFGPDSEAFF
cdr3_nt: TGTGCCAGCAGCTTTGGGCCAGATTCTGAAGCTTTCTTT
j_call: TRBJ1-1
clone_size: -
v_call: TRBV7-2
d_call: -

cdr3_aa: CASTPEWWGRNEAFF
cdr3_nt: TGTGCCAGCACCCCTGAGTGGTGGGGGCGGAATGAAGCTTTCTTT
j_call: TRBJ1-1
clone_size: -
v_call: TRBV28
d_call: -

cdr3_aa: CASSQGPGTSSYNEQFF
cdr3_nt: TGCGCCAGCAGCCAGGGACCCGGGACTAGCTCCTACAATGAGCAGTTCTTC
j_call: TRBJ2-1
clone_size: few
v_call: TRBV4-1
d_call: TRBD2

cdr3_aa: CASSLSEKLFF
cdr3_nt: TGTGCCAGCAGCCTGAGTGAAAAACTGTTTTTT
j_call: TRBJ1-4
clone_size: -
v_call: TRBV28
d_call: -

cdr3_aa: CASSNRLAGASYEQYF
cdr3_nt: TGTGCCAGCAGCAATCGACTAGCGGGGGCCTCCTACGAGCAGTACTTC
j_call: TRBJ2-7
clone_size: -
v_call: TRBV7-6
d_call: TRBD2

cdr3_aa: CATSRVRTGFSDTQYF
cdr3_nt: TGTGCCACCAGCAGAGTGCGGACAGGGTTTTCGGATACGCAGTATTTT
j_call: TRBJ2-3
clone_size: -
v_call: TRBV15
d_call: TRBD1

cdr3_aa: CASSGGAVQNYGYTF
cdr3_nt: TGTGCCAGCAGCGGGGGGGCGGTCCAGAACTATGGCTACACCTTC
j_call: TRBJ1-2
clone_size: -
v_call: TRBV25-1
d_call: -

cdr3_aa: CASRLRGPKTGELFF
cdr3_nt: TGTGCCAGCCGTTTAAGGGGGCCAAAAACCGGGGAGCTGTTTTTT
j_call: TRBJ2-2
clone_size: -
v_call: TRBV28
d_call: TRBD1

cdr3_aa: CAIGRGSNQPQHF
cdr3_nt: TGTGCCATCGGCAGGGGGAGCAATCAGCCCCAGCATTTT
j_call: TRBJ1-5
clone_size: few
v_call: TRBV10-3
d_call: TRBD1

cdr3_aa: CASSENRDLNEAFF
cdr3_nt: TGTGCCAGCAGTGAAAACAGGGATTTGAATGAAGCTTTCTTT
j_call: TRBJ1-1
clone_size: once
v_call: TRBV2
d_call: -

cdr3_aa: CASSVGPNTEAFF
cdr3_nt: TGTGCCAGCAGCGTAGGGCCGAACACTGAAGCTTTCTTT
j_call: TRBJ1-1
clone_size: -
v_call: TRBV9
d_call: -

cdr3_aa: CATSIGSSVQETQYF
cdr3_nt: TGTGCCACCAGCATCGGATCTAGCGTGCAAGAGACCCAGTACTTC
j_call: TRBJ2-5
clone_size: -
v_call: TRBV15
d_call: -

cdr3_aa: CASSLAVDTQYF
cdr3_nt: TGCGCCAGCAGCTTGGCAGTTGATACGCAGTATTTT
j_call: TRBJ2-3
clone_size: -
v_call: TRBV5-1
d_call: -

cdr3_aa: CASIGLAGLSLDEQFF
cdr3_nt: TGCGCCAGCATAGGGCTAGCGGGACTCTCTTTGGATGAGCAGTTCTTC
j_call: TRBJ2-1
clone_size: -
v_call: TRBV10-2
d_call: TRBD2

cdr3_aa: CSASPGTQYF
cdr3_nt: TGCAGTGCTAGCCCGGGTACGCAGTATTTT
j_call: TRBJ2-3
clone_size: -
v_call: TRBV20-1
d_call: -

cdr3_aa: CASRPWTGNTEAFF
cdr3_nt: TGTGCCAGCAGACCATGGACAGGGAACACTGAAGCTTTCTTT
j_call: TRBJ1-1
clone_size: -
v_call: TRBV11-2
d_call: TRBD1

cdr3_aa: CASSFQGPNEKLFF
cdr3_nt: TGTGCCAGCAGCTTCCAGGGCCCGAATGAAAAACTGTTTTTT
j_call: TRBJ1-4
clone_size: -
v_call: TRBV7-2
d_call: -

cdr3_aa: CASSSNGRGTEAFF
cdr3_nt: TGTGCCAGCAGCTCCAACGGGCGGGGCACTGAAGCTTTCTTT
j_call: TRBJ1-1
clone_size: -
v_call: TRBV7-2
d_call: -

cdr3_aa: CASSSILRGNTEAFF
cdr3_nt: TGTGCCAGCAGCTCAATATTGCGGGGGAACACTGAAGCTTTCTTT
j_call: TRBJ1-1
clone_size: few
v_call: TRBV5-6
d_call: -

cdr3_aa: CASSWAGGGPGANVLTF
cdr3_nt: TGTGCCAGCAGCTGGGCGGGAGGGGGCCCTGGGGCCAACGTCCTGACTTTC
j_call: TRBJ2-6
clone_size: -
v_call: TRBV7-2
d_call: TRBD2

cdr3_aa: CASSPSHRGNSPLHF
cdr3_nt: TGTGCCAGCAGTCCAAGTCATAGGGGTAATTCACCCCTCCACTTT
j_call: TRBJ1-6
clone_size: -
v_call: TRBV6-2/TRBV6-3
d_call: -

cdr3_aa: CASSSLGNSPLHF
cdr3_nt: TGTGCCAGCAGCTCTCTCGGGAATTCACCCCTCCACTTT
j_call: TRBJ1-6
clone_size: -
v_call: TRBV7-9
d_call: -

cdr3_aa: CASVKRTDSGNTIYF
cdr3_nt: TGTGCCAGTGTTAAACGGACAGACTCTGGAAACACCATATATTTT
j_call: TRBJ1-3
clone_size: -
v_call: TRBV6-6
d_call: -

cdr3_aa: CASGLTWGQETQYF
cdr3_nt: TGTGCCAGCGGACTCACGTGGGGTCAAGAGACCCAGTACTTC
j_call: TRBJ2-5
clone_size: -
v_call: TRBV7-2
d_call: -

cdr3_aa: CASSNSDRPSIATNEKLFF
cdr3_nt: TGTGCCAGCAGCAACTCGGACAGGCCTTCCATTGCAACTAATGAAAAACTGTTTTTT
j_call: TRBJ1-4
clone_size: -
v_call: TRBV7-8
d_call: TRBD1

cdr3_aa: CASSLGQINTGELFF
cdr3_nt: TGTGCCAGCAGCTTGGGACAAATTAACACCGGGGAGCTGTTTTTT
j_call: TRBJ2-2
clone_size: -
v_call: TRBV7-9
d_call: -

cdr3_aa: CASRRDPTGATNSPLHF
cdr3_nt: TGTGCCAGCAGGCGTGACCCAACAGGGGCGACAAATTCACCCCTCCACTTT
j_call: TRBJ1-6
clone_size: -
v_call: TRBV9
d_call: TRBD1

cdr3_aa: CAWSGWGHDPLHF
cdr3_nt: TGTGCCTGGAGTGGGTGGGGGCATGATCCCCTCCACTTT
j_call: TRBJ1-6
clone_size: -
v_call: TRBV30
d_call: -

cdr3_aa: CASSQEGGTGDTQYF
cdr3_nt: TGTGCCAGCAGCCAAGAAGGGGGCACGGGAGATACGCAGTATTTT
j_call: TRBJ2-3
clone_size: once
v_call: TRBV4-2
d_call: TRBD1

cdr3_aa: CASSLDGAVQTQYF
cdr3_nt: TGTGCCAGCAGCTTAGATGGGGCGGTCCAGACCCAGTACTTC
j_call: TRBJ2-5
clone_size: -
v_call: TRBV7-2
d_call: -

cdr3_aa: CASSPFDRLNTEAFF
cdr3_nt: TGTGCCAGCAGTCCATTTGACAGGTTGAACACTGAAGCTTTCTTT
j_call: TRBJ1-1
clone_size: -
v_call: TRBV6-5
d_call: -

cdr3_aa: CAWSGLAGGTQYF
cdr3_nt: TGTGCCTGGAGTGGGCTAGCGGGGGGGACCCAGTACTTC
j_call: TRBJ2-5
clone_size: -
v_call: TRBV30
d_call: TRBD2

cdr3_aa: CASSVKTSGGAETQYF
cdr3_nt: TGTGCCAGCAGCGTAAAGACTAGCGGGGGGGCAGAGACCCAGTACTTC
j_call: TRBJ2-5
clone_size: -
v_call: TRBV7-6
d_call: TRBD2

cdr3_aa: CASSQDRGRYGYTF
cdr3_nt: TGTGCCAGCAGCCAAGACAGGGGGCGATATGGCTACACCTTC
j_call: TRBJ1-2
clone_size: -
v_call: TRBV5-4
d_call: TRBD1